Each of the 15 T cell receptor beta chains below was sequenced from the same sample in a study of shared clonotypes between healthy human individuals. Generated by immunoSEQ multiplex PCR, the TCRdb table keeps only in-frame clones and is missing some. Counted here are roughly 1.5 million clones, 98% occurring once; the ten biggest clones make up around 0.45%. The sample was naive CD4+ T cells sorted from blood. Subset specified: CD45RA+ positively selected. The origin of the receptors is a young man in good health.

CDR3 in amino acids: CASSFQQYDNEQFF. For the CDR3, the DNA is TGTGCCAGCAGCTTCCAACAGTACGATAATGAGCAGTTCTTC. The genes are TRBV11-3 and TRBJ2-1, with unresolved D. Germline-derived CDR1 and CDR2 are SGHNT and YENEEA. V was cut by 3 bases and J by 7 bases, with 13 bases left in between. The CDR3 is made up of 14 amino acids.

The CDR3 region is CASSLDSAGNGYTF. Written as DNA, the CDR3 is TGCGCCAGCAGCTTGGATTCGGCCGGGAATGGCTACACCTTC. V usage is TRBV5-1 and J usage is TRBJ1-2; D is unresolved. The V gene's germline CDR1 is SGHRS and CDR2 YFSETQ. V was cut by 0 bases and J by 6 bases, with 12 bases left in between. The CDR3 sequence is 14 residues long.

In regard to this clone: The sample has other DNA sequences that encode this CDR3 too. The genes are TRBV7-2 and TRBJ2-7, with no clear D. Germline CDR1 and CDR2: SGHTA and FQGNSA. There are 13 residues in the CDR3. V was trimmed by 0 bases and J by 2 bases, leaving 5 bases between them. Here the CDR3 DNA reads TGTGCCAGCAGCTTAGCTCTCCCCTACGAGCAGTACTTC. It codes for CASSLALPYEQYF.

The chain couples TRBV30 to TRBJ2-7; 9 nucleotides align to TRBD1. CDR1 GTSNPN and CDR2 SVGIG come from the germline V gene (reference sequence). Trimming took 0 bases from V and 2 from J; bases not matched to a gene: 11. This CDR3 is 17 amino acids long. CDR3 residues: CAWSVRRGTGNPYEQYF. Written as DNA, the CDR3 is TGTGCCTGGAGTGTACGGAGGGGGACAGGGAATCCCTACGAGCAGTACTTC.

The gene calls are TRBV28 and TRBJ2-1, with 11 bases lining up with TRBD2. V gave up 5 bases and J gave up 0 bases; unmatched junction bases: 9. This CDR3 contains 18 residues. Germline CDR1 is MDHEN and CDR2 is SYDVKM. The CDR3 loop reads CASSPLAGAQGSYNEQFF. CDR3 nucleotide sequence: TGTGCCAGCAGTCCACTAGCGGGAGCCCAAGGCTCCTACAATGAGCAGTTCTTC.

V is TRBV2 and J is TRBJ2-2, with 8 bases identical to TRBD2. With 7 bases clipped from V and 0 bases from J, the junction kept 4 bases outside the gene matches. There are 15 residues in the CDR3. Looked up from germline, CDR1 is SNHLY and CDR2 is FYNNEI. The CDR3 DNA reads TGTGCCAGCAATCCGGGACTAGCGAACACCGGGGAGCTGTTTTTT. Translated, it gives CASNPGLANTGELFF.

The CDR3 loop is CASSLSHPNTEAFF. The CDR3 DNA follows: TGTGCCAGCAGTTTATCACACCCGAACACTGAAGCTTTCTTT. The chain couples TRBV28 to TRBJ1-1; D is unresolved. Germline V gives CDR1 MDHEN, CDR2 SYDVKM. This CDR3 is built from 14 residues. The V and J ends lost 1 base and 1 base respectively, with 7 bases between them.

Regarding this clone: At the DNA level, this CDR3 is encoded by other sequences in the same sample as well. CDR3 nucleotides: TGTGCCAGCAGCTTGGGGCTAGTAAGCACAGATACGCAGTATTTT. It specifies CASSLGLVSTDTQYF. The V and J genes are TRBV5-4 and TRBJ2-3; D is unclear. The germline V and J ends were trimmed by 0 bases and 0 bases, with 8 bases remaining between them. The CDR3 sequence is 15 residues long. Germline V lookup: CDR1 SGHNT, CDR2 YYREEE (reference sequence).

This chain uses TRBV2 with TRBJ2-5, with unresolved D. The CDR3 consists of 12 residues. Trimming stripped 8 bases from V and 1 base from J, with 8 bases between. From germline, CDR1 is SNHLY and CDR2 FYNNEI. DNA for the CDR3: TGTGCCAGCGGAGACGTCCAAGAGACCCAGTACTTC. Translated, it gives CASGDVQETQYF.

The genes are TRBV25-1 and TRBJ2-7; D is perhaps TRBD1 (5 bases). Trimming removed 3 bases from V and 0 bases from J, with 9 bases in between. The germline gives CDR1 MGHDK, CDR2 SYGVNS. The CDR3 loop spans 14 amino acids. CDR3 loop: CASSENRHSYEQYF. In DNA, the CDR3 is TGTGCCAGCAGTGAGAACAGGCACTCCTACGAGCAGTACTTC.

V is TRBV20-1 and J is TRBJ2-7, with D unclear. CDR1 is DFQATT and CDR2 is SNEGSKA in the germline V gene (reference sequence). The CDR3 covers 10 residues. The DNA of the CDR3 is TGCAGCCCCAAGGGCTACGAGCAGTACTTC. It translates to CSPKGYEQYF.

This chain joins TRBV2 and TRBJ2-2; weak D call: TRBD1 (5 bases). The germline V and J ends were trimmed by 6 bases and 7 bases, with 6 bases remaining between them. CDR3 length: 11 residues. From germline, CDR1 is SNHLY and CDR2 FYNNEI. The CDR3 DNA sequence: TGTGCCAGCAGAGGGGACGGGGAGCTGTTTTTT. Protein product: CASRGDGELFF.

The chain joins TRBV11-2 to TRBJ2-7; D is possibly TRBD2 (5 bases). The CDR3 has 14 amino acids. Trimming removed 5 bases at V and 6 bases at J, with 17 bases between. Per the germline V gene, CDR1 is SGHAT and CDR2 is FQNNGV. CDR3 protein: CASSPGNKGVEQYF. DNA for the CDR3: TGTGCCAGCAGCCCGGGGAATAAGGGCGTCGAGCAGTACTTC.

The chain has TRBV4-3 and TRBJ2-1; 8 bases line up with TRBD2. CDR1 LGHNA and CDR2 YSLEER come from the germline V gene. J gave up 6 bases and V 1 base, and 14 bases lay outside the gene matches. The CDR3 is 18 residues long. CDR3 nucleotides: TGCGCCAGCAGCCAAGCACAGCCGGGACTAGGGATACCCAATGAGCAGTTCTTC. Protein product: CASSQAQPGLGIPNEQFF.

J is TRBJ2-6 and V is TRBV5-1; TRBD1 aligns across 9 bases. Germline V gene lookup returns CDR1 SGHRS and CDR2 YFSETQ. The CDR3 loop spans 18 amino acids. With V trimmed by 0 bases and J by 2 bases, 6 bases remained unmatched. CDR3 in DNA: TGCGCCAGCAGCTTGGGGACAGGGGTTTCGACTGGGGCCAACGTCCTGACTTTC. Translating gives CASSLGTGVSTGANVLTF.